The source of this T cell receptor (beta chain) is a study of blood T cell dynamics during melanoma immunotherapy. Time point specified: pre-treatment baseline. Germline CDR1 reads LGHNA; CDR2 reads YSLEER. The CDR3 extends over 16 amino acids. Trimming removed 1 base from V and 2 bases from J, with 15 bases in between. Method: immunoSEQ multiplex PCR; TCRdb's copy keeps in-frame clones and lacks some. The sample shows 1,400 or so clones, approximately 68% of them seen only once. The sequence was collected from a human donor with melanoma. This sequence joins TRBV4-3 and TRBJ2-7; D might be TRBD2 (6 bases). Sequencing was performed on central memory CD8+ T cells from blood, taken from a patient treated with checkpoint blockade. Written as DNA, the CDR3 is TGCGCCAGCAGCCAAGGAATCGCGGGGTCAACCTACGAGCAGTACTTC. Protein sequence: CASSQGIAGSTYEQYF.